This T cell receptor (beta chain) was sequenced for a study of regulatory T cells in long-lasting Graves disease. Overall study results and limits: What was studied was peripheral blood only, and not thyroid tissue.

The CDR3 consists of 15 residues. V was clipped by 6 bases and J by 5 bases; unmatched bases: 3. Per germline, CDR1 SGHAT and CDR2 FQNNGV. Worth noting for this clonotype: Its antigen is currently unknown. Because it lacks the conserved phenylalanine or tryptophan at the end, this CDR3 is likely a read error.

The time point is: newly diagnosed GD, antithyroid drugs for less than 3 months. PBMC RNA served as the TCR library source. Tubes containing EDTA received 8 to 9.5 milliliters of drawn peripheral blood. HTBI primers from iRepertoire and Arm-PCR of CDR3 regions yielded the TCR beta libraries. From the multiplex PCR reads, TCRdb called clonotypes with MiXCR, one entry per CDR3 protein. The data contain approximately 560,000 distinct CDR3 sequences, more than 15% of them singletons. This same sample was also part of a study on T cells in Graves' hyperthyroidism and ophthalmopathy. This second study says: The majority of expanded thyroid clonotypes above 0.001 also appeared in blood.

This receptor was identified in a man younger than 35 with Graves disease. This specimen was peripheral blood mononuclear cells (PBMCs), taken at new diagnosis, from a patient treated with antithyroid drugs. This rearrangement joins TRBV11-2 to TRBJ2-1, with 14 bases identical to TRBD2. The CDR3, as DNA: TGTGCCAGCAGAAGACTAGCGGGAGGGAACAATGAGCAGTTCTCC. Its protein is CASRRLAGGNNEQFS.